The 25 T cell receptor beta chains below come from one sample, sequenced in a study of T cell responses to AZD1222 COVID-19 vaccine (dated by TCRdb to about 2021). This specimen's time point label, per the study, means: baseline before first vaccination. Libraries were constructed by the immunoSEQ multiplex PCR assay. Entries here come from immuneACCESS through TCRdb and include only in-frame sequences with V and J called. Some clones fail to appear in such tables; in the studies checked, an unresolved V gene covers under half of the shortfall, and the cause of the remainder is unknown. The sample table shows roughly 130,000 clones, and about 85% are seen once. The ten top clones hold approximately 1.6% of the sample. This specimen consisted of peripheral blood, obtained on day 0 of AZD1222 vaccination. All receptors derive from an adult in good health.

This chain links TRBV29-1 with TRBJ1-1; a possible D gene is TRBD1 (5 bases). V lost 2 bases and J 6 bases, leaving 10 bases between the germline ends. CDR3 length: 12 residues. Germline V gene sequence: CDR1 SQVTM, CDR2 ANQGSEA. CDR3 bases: TGCAGCGTTGAAAACAGGAAAGCTGAAGCTTTCTTT. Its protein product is CSVENRKAEAFF.

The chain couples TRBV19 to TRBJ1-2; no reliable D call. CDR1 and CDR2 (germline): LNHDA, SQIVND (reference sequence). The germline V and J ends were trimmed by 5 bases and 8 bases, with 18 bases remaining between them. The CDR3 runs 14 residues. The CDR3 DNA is TGTGCCAGTAGTGTCGGGTCCCCTAGTGGGGGCTACACCTTC. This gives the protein CASSVGSPSGGYTF. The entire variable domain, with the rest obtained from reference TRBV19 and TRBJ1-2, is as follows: DGGITQSPKYLFRKEGQNVTLSCEQNLNHDAMYWYRQDPGQGLRLIYYSQIVNDFQKGDIAEGYSVSREKKESFPLTVTSAQKNPTAFYLCASSVGSPSGGYTFGSGTRLTVV.

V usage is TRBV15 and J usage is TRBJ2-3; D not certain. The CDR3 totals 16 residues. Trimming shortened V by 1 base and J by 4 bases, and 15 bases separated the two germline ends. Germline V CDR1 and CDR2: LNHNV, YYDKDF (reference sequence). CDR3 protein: CATSRGGKGVPDTQYF. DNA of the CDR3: TGTGCCACCAGCAGAGGGGGAAAGGGCGTCCCAGATACGCAGTATTTT.

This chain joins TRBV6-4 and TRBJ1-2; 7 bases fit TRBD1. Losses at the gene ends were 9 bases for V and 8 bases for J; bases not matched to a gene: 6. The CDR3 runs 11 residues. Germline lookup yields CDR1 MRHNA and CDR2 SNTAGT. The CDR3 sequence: CARPRDSGYTF. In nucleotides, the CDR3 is TGTGCCAGACCTCGGGACAGCGGCTACACCTTC.

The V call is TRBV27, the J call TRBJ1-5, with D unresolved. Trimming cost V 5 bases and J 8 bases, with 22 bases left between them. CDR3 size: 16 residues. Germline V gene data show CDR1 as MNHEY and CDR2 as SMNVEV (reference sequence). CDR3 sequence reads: CASSEIGRSVSEPQHF. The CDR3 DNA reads TGTGCCAGCAGTGAGATCGGCAGGAGTGTTTCGGAGCCCCAGCATTTT.

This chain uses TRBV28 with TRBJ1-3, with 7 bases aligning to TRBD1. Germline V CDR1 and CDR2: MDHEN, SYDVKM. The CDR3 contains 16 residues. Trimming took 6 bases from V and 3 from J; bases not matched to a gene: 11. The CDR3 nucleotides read TGTGCCAGCAGGGACAGACAGGGCTTGGGTGGAAACACCATATATTTT. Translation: CASRDRQGLGGNTIYF.

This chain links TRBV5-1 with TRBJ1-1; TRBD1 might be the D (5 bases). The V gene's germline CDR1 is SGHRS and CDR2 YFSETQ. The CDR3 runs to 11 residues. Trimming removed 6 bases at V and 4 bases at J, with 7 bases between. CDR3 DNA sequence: TGCGCCAGCATCGGGGCCACTGAAGCTTTCTTT. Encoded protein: CASIGATEAFF.

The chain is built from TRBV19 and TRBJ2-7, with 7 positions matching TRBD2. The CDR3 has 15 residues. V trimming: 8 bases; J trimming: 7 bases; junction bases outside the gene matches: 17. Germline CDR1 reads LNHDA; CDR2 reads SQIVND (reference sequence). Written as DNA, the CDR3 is TGTGCCAGTCGATCCACGGGGGGTTTACCCCAAGAGCAGTACTTC. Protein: CASRSTGGLPQEQYF.

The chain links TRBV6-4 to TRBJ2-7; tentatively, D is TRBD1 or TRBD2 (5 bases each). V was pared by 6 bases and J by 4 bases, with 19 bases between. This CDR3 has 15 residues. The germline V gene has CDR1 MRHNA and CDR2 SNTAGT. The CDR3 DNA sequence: TGTGCCAGCAGCGAACCGGGACCCACCTCTTACGAGCAGTACTTC. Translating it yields CASSEPGPTSYEQYF.

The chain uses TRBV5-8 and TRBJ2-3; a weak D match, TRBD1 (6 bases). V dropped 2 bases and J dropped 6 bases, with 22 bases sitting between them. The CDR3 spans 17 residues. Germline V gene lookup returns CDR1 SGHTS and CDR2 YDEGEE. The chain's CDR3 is CASSLGLAKGVRDTQYF. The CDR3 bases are TGTGCCAGCAGCTTAGGCTTGGCCAAGGGGGTAAGGGATACGCAGTATTTT. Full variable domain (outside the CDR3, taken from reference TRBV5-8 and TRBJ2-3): EAGVTQSPTHLIKTRGQQATLRCSPISGHTSVYWYQQALGLGLQFLLWYDEGEERNRGNFPPRFSGRQFPNYSSELNVNALELEDSALYLCASSLGLAKGVRDTQYFGPGTRLTVL.

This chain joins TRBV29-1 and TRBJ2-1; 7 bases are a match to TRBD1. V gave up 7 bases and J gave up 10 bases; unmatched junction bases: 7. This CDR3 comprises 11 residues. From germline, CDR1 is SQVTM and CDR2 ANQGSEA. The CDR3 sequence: CSGGQVLEQFF. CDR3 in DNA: TGCAGCGGTGGACAGGTCCTCGAGCAGTTCTTC.

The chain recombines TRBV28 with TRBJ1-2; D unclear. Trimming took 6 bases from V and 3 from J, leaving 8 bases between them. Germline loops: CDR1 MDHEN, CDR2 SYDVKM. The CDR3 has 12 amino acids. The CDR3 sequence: CASSLWDYGYTF. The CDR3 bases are TGTGCCAGCAGCCTATGGGACTATGGCTACACCTTC.

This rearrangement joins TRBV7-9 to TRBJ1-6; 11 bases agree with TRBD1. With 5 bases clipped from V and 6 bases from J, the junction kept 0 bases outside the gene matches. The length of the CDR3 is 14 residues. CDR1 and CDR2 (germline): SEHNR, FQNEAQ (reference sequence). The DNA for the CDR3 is TGTGCCAGCAGCGGGACAGGGGGTAATTCACCCCTCCACTTT. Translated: CASSGTGGNSPLHF.

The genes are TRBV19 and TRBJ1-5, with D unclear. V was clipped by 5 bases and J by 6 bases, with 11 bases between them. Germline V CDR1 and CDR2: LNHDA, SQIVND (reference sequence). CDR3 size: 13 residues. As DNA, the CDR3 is TGTGCCAGTAGTCGCGGGTTGACTCAGCCCCAGCATTTT. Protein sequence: CASSRGLTQPQHF.

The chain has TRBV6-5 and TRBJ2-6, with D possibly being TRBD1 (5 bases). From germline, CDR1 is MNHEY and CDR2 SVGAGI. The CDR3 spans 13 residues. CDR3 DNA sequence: TGTGCAACCAGGGTTTCTGGGGCCAACGTCCTGACTTTC. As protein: CATRVSGANVLTF.

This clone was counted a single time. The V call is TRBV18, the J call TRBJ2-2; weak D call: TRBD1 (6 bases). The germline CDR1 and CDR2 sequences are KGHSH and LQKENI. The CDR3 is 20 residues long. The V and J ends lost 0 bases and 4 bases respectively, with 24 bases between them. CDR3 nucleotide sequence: TGTGCCAGCTCACCACCGAAGGTTCGGGGTGGCCCACAGGGCACCGGGGAGCTGTTTTTT. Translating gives CASSPPKVRGGPQGTGELFF.

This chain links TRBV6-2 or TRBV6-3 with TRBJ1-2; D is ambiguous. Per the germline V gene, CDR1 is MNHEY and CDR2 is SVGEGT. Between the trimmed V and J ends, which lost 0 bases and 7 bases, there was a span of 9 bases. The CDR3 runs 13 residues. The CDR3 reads CASSYSDLSGYTF. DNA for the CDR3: TGTGCCAGCAGTTACTCGGACCTCTCTGGCTACACCTTC.

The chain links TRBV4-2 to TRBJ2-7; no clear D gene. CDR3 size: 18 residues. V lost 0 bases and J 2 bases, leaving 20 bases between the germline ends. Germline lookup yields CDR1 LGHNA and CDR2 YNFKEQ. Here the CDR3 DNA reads TGTGCCAGCAGCCAAGATTTTCTCCGGGCTACGCTGACCTACGAGCAGTACTTC. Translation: CASSQDFLRATLTYEQYF.

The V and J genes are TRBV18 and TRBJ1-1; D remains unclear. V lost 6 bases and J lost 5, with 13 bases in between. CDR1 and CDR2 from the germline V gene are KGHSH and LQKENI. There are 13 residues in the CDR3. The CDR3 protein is CASSHEPGTEAFF. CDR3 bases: TGTGCCAGCTCCCACGAGCCGGGGACTGAAGCTTTCTTT.

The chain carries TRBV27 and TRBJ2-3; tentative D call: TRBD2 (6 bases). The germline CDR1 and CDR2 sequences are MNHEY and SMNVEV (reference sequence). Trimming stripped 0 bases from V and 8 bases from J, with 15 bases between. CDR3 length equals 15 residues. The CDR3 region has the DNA TGTGCCAGCAGTTTATCGATCCCGCGGGGAGCTACGCAGTATTTT. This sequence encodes CASSLSIPRGATQYF.

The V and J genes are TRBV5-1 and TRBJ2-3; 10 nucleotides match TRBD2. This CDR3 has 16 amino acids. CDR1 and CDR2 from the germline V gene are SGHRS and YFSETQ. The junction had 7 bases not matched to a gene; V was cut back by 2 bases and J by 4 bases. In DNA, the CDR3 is TGCGCCAGCAGCTTCCCACTAGCGGGGCCCCCAGATACGCAGTATTTT. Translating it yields CASSFPLAGPPDTQYF.

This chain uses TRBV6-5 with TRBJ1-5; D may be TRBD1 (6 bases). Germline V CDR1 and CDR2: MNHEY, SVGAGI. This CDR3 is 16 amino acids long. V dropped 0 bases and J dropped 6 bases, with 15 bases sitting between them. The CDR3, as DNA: TGTGCCAGCAGTTACTCTGCCGGGGGGCAGGGTCAGCCCCAGCATTTT. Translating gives CASSYSAGGQGQPQHF.

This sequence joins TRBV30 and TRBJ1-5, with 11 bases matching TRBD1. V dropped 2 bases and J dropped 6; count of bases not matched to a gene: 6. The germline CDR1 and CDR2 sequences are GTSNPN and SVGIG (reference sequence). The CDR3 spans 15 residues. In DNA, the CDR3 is TGTGCCTGGAGTCGGGGGACAGGGGGTTTTCAGCCCCAGCATTTT. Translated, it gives CAWSRGTGGFQPQHF. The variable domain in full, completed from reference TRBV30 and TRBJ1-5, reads SQTIHQWPATLVQPVGSPLSLECTVEGTSNPNLYWYRQAAGRGLQLLFYSVGIGQISSEVPQNLSASRPQDRQFILSSKKLLLSDSGFYLCAWSRGTGGFQPQHFGDGTRLSIL.

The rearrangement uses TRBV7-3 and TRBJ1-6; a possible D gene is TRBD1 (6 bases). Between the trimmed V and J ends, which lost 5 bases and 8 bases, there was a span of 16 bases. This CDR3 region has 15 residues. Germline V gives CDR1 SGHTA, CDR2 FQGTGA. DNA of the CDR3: TGTGCCAGCAGCCTAGGGGGGCCTGGGCATTCACCCCTCCACTTT. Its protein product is CASSLGGPGHSPLHF.

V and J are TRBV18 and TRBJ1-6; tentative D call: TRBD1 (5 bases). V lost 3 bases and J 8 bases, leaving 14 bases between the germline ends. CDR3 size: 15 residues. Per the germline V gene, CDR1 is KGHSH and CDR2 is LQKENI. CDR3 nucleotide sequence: TGTGCCAGCTCACCCGGACACCCAATGGATTCACCCCTCCACTTT. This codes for CASSPGHPMDSPLHF.